Sequencing of this T cell receptor (beta chain) was carried out in a study of T cell changes during pregnancy in multiple sclerosis. Method: immunoSEQ multiplex PCR; TCRdb's copy keeps in-frame clones and lacks some. The data show about 68,000 clones, with 91% seen just once and 0.86% held by the top ten. V gave up 5 bases and J gave up 7 bases; unmatched junction bases: 10. Germline CDR1 and CDR2: SGHKS and YYEKEE (reference sequence). The CDR3 runs to 15 residues. Sequenced material: peripheral blood, taken in the second trimester of pregnancy. The receptor comes from a female donor with multiple sclerosis, enrolled in a pregnancy study. The chain recombines TRBV5-5 with TRBJ1-2; 11 bases map to TRBD1. The CDR3 spells CASRSGTGGTRGYTF. The CDR3, as DNA: TGTGCCAGCAGATCCGGGACAGGGGGTACGCGTGGCTACACCTTC. The whole variable domain, remainder taken from reference TRBV5-5 and TRBJ1-2, is DAGVTQSPTHLIKTRGQQVTLRCSPISGHKSVSWYQQVLGQGPQFIFQYYEKEERGRGNFPDRFSARQFPNYSSELNVNALLLGDSALYLCASRSGTGGTRGYTFGSGTRLTVV.